This T cell receptor (beta chain) derives from a study of cytomegalovirus exposure and HLA in healthy donors. As for this clone: What it binds is not known.

Vbeta (60) and Jbeta (13) primers were used in the PCR. Measured with immunoSEQ multiplex PCR; TCRdb has only the in-frame clones, and not every one. The data contain a few hundred thousand clones, approximately 80% of them singletons. General study results and limits: Among CMV-associated TCR beta chains, most appeared HLA-restricted in a later analysis.

Trimming stripped 5 bases from V and 3 bases from J, with 13 bases between. This CDR3 has 14 residues. CDR1 is LNHNV, CDR2 YYDKDF, per germline (reference sequence). The sample consisted of PBMCs. The sequence was collected from a man between 35 and 55 years old in good health and CMV-seronegative. The chain links TRBV15 to TRBJ1-1; D is ambiguous. The chain's CDR3 is CATSVERADTEAFF. CDR3 sequence (DNA): TGTGCCACCAGCGTCGAGAGGGCGGACACTGAAGCTTTCTTT.